A single sample gave rise to the 12 T cell receptor beta chains below, sequenced in a study of shared clonotypes between healthy human individuals. Assay: immunoSEQ multiplex PCR; the TCRdb copy retains only in-frame clones and omits some. Among some 2,400,000 clones listed, about 94% were seen once. The sequencing sample was made of naive CD4+ T cells sorted from blood. The subset was: CD45RA+ positively selected. The receptors derive from a man aged 18 to 30 in good health.

This sequence joins TRBV5-1 and TRBJ1-5; 7 bases line up with TRBD1. J gave up 6 bases and V 0 bases, and 6 bases lay outside the gene matches. The germline gives CDR1 SGHRS, CDR2 YFSETQ. This CDR3 is 15 amino acids long. The CDR3 nucleotides read TGCGCCAGCAGCTTGGATTCAGGGGGACTTCAGCCCCAGCATTTT. Translating gives CASSLDSGGLQPQHF.

The chain recombines TRBV6-5 with TRBJ1-2; no definite D call. The CDR3 consists of 16 residues. Germline V CDR1 and CDR2: MNHEY, SVGAGI. The germline V and J ends were trimmed by 0 bases and 2 bases, with 13 bases remaining between them. The CDR3 sequence: CASSYSLGALNYGYTF. The CDR3 region has the DNA TGTGCCAGCAGTTACTCGTTAGGAGCTTTAAACTATGGCTACACCTTC.

V and J are TRBV15 and TRBJ1-4, with TRBD1 as a possible D gene (6 bases). CDR1 is LNHNV and CDR2 is YYDKDF in the germline V gene (reference sequence). This CDR3 is 17 amino acids long. Trimming shortened V by 1 base and J by 3 bases, and 15 bases separated the two germline ends. The CDR3 loop is CATSRARLGASNEKLFF. In nucleotides, the CDR3 is TGTGCCACCAGCAGAGCCCGCTTGGGGGCATCTAATGAAAAACTGTTTTTT.

The genes are TRBV30 and TRBJ1-4; D is unresolved. Trimming removed 5 bases from V and 6 bases from J, with 7 bases in between. The CDR3 extends over 11 amino acids. CDR1 GTSNPN and CDR2 SVGIG come from the germline V gene (reference sequence). For the CDR3, the DNA is TGTGCCTGGGGCTCTGATGAAAAACTGTTTTTT. It specifies CAWGSDEKLFF.

For the CDR3, the DNA is TGTGCCAGCTCAACCGACAGGAGGAACACTGAAGCTTTCTTT. Its protein is CASSTDRRNTEAFF. The chain joins TRBV18 to TRBJ1-1; TRBD1 might be the D (6 bases). V lost 5 bases and J 1 base, leaving 11 bases between the germline ends. The germline gives CDR1 KGHSH, CDR2 LQKENI. This CDR3 comprises 14 residues. Supplemented by reference TRBV18 and TRBJ1-1, the full variable domain reads NAGVMQNPRHLVRRRGQEARLRCSPMKGHSHVYWYRQLPEEGLKFMVYLQKENIIDESGMPKERFSAEFPKEGPSILRIQQVVRGDSAAYFCASSTDRRNTEAFFGQGTRLTVV.

This sequence joins TRBV10-3 and TRBJ1-4; D not certain. The CDR3 contains 12 residues. Deletions cut 6 bases from V and 6 bases from J, with 8 bases between. The germline V gene encodes CDR1 ENHRY and CDR2 SYGVKD. The DNA of the CDR3 is TGTGCCATCAGGGGGTTTGATGAAAAACTGTTTTTT. It translates to CAIRGFDEKLFF.

This rearrangement joins TRBV7-9 to TRBJ2-1; D possibly matches TRBD1 or TRBD2 (5 bases each). The CDR3 runs to 16 residues. Trimming took off 4 bases at V and 0 bases at J, with 13 bases between the two ends. Looked up from germline, CDR1 is SEHNR and CDR2 is FQNEAQ (reference sequence). CDR3 amino acids: CASSSGRSSSYNEQFF. Here the CDR3 DNA reads TGTGCCAGCAGCTCGGGACGGTCAAGCTCCTACAATGAGCAGTTCTTC.

The chain uses TRBV6-6 and TRBJ2-1; D is perhaps TRBD1 (6 bases). V lost 2 bases to trimming and J lost 9 bases, with 14 bases between them. CDR3 length: 14 amino acids. Germline loops: CDR1 MNHNY, CDR2 SVGAGI (reference sequence). Here the CDR3 reads CASSYPDRNSEQFF. DNA of the CDR3: TGTGCCAGCAGTTACCCTGACAGGAATAGTGAGCAGTTCTTC.

This sequence joins TRBV5-1 and TRBJ2-3; TRBD2 might be the D (6 bases). The germline V gene has CDR1 SGHRS and CDR2 YFSETQ. The V gene lost 3 bases and the J gene lost 8 bases, with 10 bases spanning the gap. This CDR3 is 12 amino acids long. DNA of the CDR3: TGCGCCAGCAGCTCGGAGGGGCCTACGCAGTATTTT. Protein: CASSSEGPTQYF.

This clone was counted a single time. The V gene is TRBV19, the J gene TRBJ1-6, with D possibly TRBD1 on 5 matching bases. The CDR3 is 15 residues long. Germline V gene sequence: CDR1 LNHDA, CDR2 SQIVND (reference sequence). V was pared by 5 bases and J by 5 bases, with 13 bases between. CDR3 region: CASSLSGVDNSPLHF. Written as DNA, the CDR3 is TGTGCCAGTAGTTTATCGGGGGTTGATAATTCACCCCTCCACTTT.

This clone showed up just once. V and J are TRBV5-4 and TRBJ1-2, with TRBD1 identical over 9 bases. J lost 5 bases, V lost 3 bases, and 8 bases had no gene match. The germline V gene encodes CDR1 SGHNT and CDR2 YYREEE (reference sequence). The CDR3 is 15 amino acids. CDR3 in amino acids: CASSSHGTGTYGYTF. The DNA of the CDR3 is TGTGCCAGCAGCTCGCATGGGACAGGGACATATGGCTACACCTTC.

The chain has TRBV5-8 and TRBJ2-7, with D tentatively TRBD2 (5 bases). The CDR3 totals 15 residues. CDR1 and CDR2 from the germline V gene are SGHTS and YDEGEE. Trimming pared 6 bases from V and 5 bases from J, leaving 21 bases between. This CDR3 is CASTLSLARKDEQYF. CDR3 nucleotides: TGTGCCAGCACCCTCTCGCTAGCTAGAAAAGACGAGCAGTACTTC.